This TCR beta chain was found in a study of CD4 T cells in relation to SARS-CoV-2 and coronaviruses. CD4+ T cells from unexposed donors were obtained before the COVID-19 pandemic (2011-2018). CD4+ T cells were isolated from the cells after 10 days of culture. Germline V gene data show CDR1 as LGHNA and CDR2 as YNFKEQ. The CDR3 covers 13 residues. The V and J ends lost 0 bases and 6 bases respectively, with 6 bases between them. Libraries were prepared by immunoSEQ multiplex PCR; TCRdb keeps only in-frame clonotypes and omits some of them. This table has approximately 17,000 clones, 75% to 85% appearing once. Concerning this clone: Its antigen is as yet unknown.

This TCR derives from a human donor in good health. The chain recombines TRBV4-2 with TRBJ1-5; D call uncertain. What was sequenced was CD4+ T cells from PBMCs, cultured in vitro. Here the CDR3 reads CASSQDESQPQHF. Written as DNA, the CDR3 is TGTGCCAGCAGCCAAGATGAGTCTCAGCCCCAGCATTTT.